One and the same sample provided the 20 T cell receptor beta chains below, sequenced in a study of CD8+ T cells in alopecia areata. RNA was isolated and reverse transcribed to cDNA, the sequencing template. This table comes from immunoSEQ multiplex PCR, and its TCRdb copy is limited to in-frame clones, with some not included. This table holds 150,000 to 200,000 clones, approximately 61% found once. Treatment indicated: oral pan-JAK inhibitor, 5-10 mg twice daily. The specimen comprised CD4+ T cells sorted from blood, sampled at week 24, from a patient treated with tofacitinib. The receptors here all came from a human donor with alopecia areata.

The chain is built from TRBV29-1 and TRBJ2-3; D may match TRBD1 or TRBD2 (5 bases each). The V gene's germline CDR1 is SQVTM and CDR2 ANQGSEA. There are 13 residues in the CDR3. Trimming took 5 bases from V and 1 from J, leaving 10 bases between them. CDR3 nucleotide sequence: TGCAGCGTTCTACGGGACGGCACAGATACGCAGTATTTT. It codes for CSVLRDGTDTQYF.

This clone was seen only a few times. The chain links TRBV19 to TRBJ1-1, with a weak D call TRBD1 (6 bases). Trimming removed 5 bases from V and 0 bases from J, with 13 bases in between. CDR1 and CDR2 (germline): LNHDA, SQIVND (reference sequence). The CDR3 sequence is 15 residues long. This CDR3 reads CASSPGGGVNTEAFF. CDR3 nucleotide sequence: TGTGCCAGTAGTCCGGGAGGGGGGGTGAACACTGAAGCTTTCTTT.

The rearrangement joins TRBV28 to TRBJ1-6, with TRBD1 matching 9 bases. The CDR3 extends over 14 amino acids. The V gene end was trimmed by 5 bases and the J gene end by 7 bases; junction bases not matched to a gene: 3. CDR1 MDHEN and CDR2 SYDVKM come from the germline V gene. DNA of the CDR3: TGTGCCAGCAGTCGACAGGGGGAGAATTCACCCCTCCACTTT. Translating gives CASSRQGENSPLHF.

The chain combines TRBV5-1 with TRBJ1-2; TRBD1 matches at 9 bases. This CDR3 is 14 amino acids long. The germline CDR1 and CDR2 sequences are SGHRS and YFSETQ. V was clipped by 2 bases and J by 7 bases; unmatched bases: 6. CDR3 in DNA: TGCGCCAGCAGCTTCAGAACAGGGGGCAGTGGCTACACCTTC. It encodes CASSFRTGGSGYTF.

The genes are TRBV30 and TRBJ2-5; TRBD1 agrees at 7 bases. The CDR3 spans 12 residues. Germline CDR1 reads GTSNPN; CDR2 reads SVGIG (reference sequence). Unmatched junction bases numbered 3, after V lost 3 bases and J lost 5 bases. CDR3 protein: CAWRGGGETQYF. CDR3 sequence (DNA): TGTGCCTGGAGAGGGGGCGGTGAGACCCAGTACTTC.

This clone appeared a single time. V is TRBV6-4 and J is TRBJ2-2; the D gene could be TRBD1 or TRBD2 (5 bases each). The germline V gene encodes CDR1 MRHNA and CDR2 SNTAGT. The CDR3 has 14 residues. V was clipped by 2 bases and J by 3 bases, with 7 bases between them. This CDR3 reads CASSDRGDTGELFF. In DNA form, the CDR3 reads TGTGCCAGCAGTGACAGGGGAGACACCGGGGAGCTGTTTTTT.

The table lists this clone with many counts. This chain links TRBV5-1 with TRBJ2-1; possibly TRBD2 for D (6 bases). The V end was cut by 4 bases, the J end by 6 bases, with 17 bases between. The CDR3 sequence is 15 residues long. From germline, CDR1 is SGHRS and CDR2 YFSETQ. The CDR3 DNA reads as TGCGCCAGCAGCATAACTAGCCGAAATTCCAATGAGCAGTTCTTC. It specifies CASSITSRNSNEQFF.

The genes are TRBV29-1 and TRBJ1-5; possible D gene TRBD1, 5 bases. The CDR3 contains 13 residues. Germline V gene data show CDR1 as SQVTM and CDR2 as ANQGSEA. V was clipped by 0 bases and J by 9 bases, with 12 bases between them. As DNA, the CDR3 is TGCAGCGTTGAAGATCTGCTGGGGGGGCCCCAGCATTTT. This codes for CSVEDLLGGPQHF.

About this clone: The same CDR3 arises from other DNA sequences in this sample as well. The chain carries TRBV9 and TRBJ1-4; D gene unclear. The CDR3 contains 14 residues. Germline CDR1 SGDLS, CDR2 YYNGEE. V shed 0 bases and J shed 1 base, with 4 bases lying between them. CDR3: CASSVGGTNEKLFF. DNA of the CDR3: TGTGCCAGCAGCGTAGGGGGAACTAATGAAAAACTGTTTTTT.

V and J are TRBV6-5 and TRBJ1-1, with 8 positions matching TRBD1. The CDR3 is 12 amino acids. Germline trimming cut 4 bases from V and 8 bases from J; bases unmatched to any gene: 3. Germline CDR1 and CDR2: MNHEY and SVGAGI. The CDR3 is CASSLQGGEAFF. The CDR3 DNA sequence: TGTGCCAGCAGTTTACAGGGGGGAGAAGCTTTCTTT.

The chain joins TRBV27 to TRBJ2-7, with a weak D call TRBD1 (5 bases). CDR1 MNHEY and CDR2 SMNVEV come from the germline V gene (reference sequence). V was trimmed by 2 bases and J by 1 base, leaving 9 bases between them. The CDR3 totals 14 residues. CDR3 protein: CASSLKHRSYEQYF. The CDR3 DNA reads TGTGCCAGCAGTTTAAAGCACAGGTCCTACGAGCAGTACTTC.

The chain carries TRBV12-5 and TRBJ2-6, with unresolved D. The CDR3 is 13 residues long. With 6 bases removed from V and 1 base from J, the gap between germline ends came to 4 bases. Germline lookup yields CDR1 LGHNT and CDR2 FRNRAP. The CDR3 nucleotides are TGTGCTAGTGGAGCGTCTGGGGCCAACGTCCTGACTTTC. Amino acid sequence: CASGASGANVLTF.

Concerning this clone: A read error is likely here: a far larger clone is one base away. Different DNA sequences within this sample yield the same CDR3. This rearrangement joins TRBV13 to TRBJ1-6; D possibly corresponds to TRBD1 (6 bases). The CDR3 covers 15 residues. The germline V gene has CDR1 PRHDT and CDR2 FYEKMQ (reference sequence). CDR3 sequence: CASSLGGADDSPLHF. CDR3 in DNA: TGTGCCAGCAGCCTGGGGGGGGCTGACGATTCACCCCTACACTTT. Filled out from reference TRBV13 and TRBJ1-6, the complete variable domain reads AAGVIQSPRHLIKEKRETATLKCYPIPRHDTVYWYQQGPGQDPQFLISFYEKMQSDKGSIPDRFSAQQFSDYHSELNMSSLELGDSALYFCASSLGGADDSPLHFGNGTRLTVT.

The CDR3 DNA follows: TGTGCCAGCATTCCCAGCAAGGGTAGCAATCAGCCCCAGCATTTT. Its translation is CASIPSKGSNQPQHF. The chain links TRBV6-5 to TRBJ1-5; D not certain. The germline V and J ends were trimmed by 7 bases and 0 bases, with 13 bases remaining between them. The CDR3 contains 15 residues. Germline-derived CDR1 and CDR2 are MNHEY and SVGAGI.

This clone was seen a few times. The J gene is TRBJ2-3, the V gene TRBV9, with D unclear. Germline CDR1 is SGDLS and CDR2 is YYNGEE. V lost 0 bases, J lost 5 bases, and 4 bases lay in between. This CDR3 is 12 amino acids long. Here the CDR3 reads CASSVAGDTQYF. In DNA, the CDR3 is TGTGCCAGCAGCGTAGCTGGAGATACGCAGTATTTT. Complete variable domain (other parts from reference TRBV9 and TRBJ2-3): DSGVTQTPKHLITATGQRVTLRCSPRSGDLSVYWYQQSLDQGLQFLIQYYNGEERAKGNILERFSAQQFPDLHSELNLSSLELGDSALYFCASSVAGDTQYFGPGTRLTVL.

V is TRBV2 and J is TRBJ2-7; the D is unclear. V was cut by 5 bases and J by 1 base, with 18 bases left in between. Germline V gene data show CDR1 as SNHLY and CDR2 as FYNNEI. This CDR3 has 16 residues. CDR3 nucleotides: TGTGCCAGCAGTCCATATGCACTCGACACTTCCTACGAGCAGTACTTC. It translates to CASSPYALDTSYEQYF.

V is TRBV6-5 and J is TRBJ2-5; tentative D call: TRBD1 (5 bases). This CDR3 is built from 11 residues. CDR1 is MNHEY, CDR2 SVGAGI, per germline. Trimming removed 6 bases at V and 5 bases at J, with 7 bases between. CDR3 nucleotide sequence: TGTGCCAGCAGCCACAGGGAGACCCAGTACTTC. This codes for CASSHRETQYF.

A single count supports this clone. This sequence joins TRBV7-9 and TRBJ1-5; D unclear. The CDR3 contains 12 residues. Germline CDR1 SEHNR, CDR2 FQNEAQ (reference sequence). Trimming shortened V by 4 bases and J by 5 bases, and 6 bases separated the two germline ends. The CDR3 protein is CASSSGDQPQHF. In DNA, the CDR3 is TGTGCCAGCAGCTCGGGCGATCAGCCCCAGCATTTT.

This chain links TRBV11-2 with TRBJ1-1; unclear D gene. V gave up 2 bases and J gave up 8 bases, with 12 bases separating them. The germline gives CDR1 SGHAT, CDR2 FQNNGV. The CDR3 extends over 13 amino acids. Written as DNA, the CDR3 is TGTGCCAGCAGCTTATATTCCGGGATAGAAGCTTTCTTT. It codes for CASSLYSGIEAFF.

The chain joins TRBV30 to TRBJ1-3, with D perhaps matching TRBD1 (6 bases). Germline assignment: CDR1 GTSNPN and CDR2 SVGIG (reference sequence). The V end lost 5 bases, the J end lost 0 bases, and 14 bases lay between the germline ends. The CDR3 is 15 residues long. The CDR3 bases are TGTGCCTGGGCTGGGGGCAGGGACTCTGGAAACACCATATATTTT. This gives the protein CAWAGGRDSGNTIYF.